This T cell receptor (beta chain) was sequenced during a study of regulatory T cells in long-lasting Graves disease. For the study at large: Persistent Graves' disease required over 5 years of antithyroid drugs and positive TSH receptor antibodies.

Findings of the study overall: Sample size was small, which may have lowered accuracy.

To make TCR beta libraries, researchers used iRepertoire HTBI primers and Arm-PCR of CDR3 regions. Methods used by the authors: Taken together, the samples had 62 TRBV and 13 to 15 TRBJ segments identified. TCRdb reprocessed the multiplex PCR reads with MiXCR, giving one entry per CDR3 protein. None of the V and J calls come from the authors' own analysis; TCRdb made them. The table lists approximately 500,000 distinct CDR3 sequences, roughly 21% of them singletons, with 7% to 9% in the top ten. There are a few counts of this clonotype. Its antigen is still unknown. Specified time point: persistent/refractory GD, antithyroid drugs over 5 years with positive TRAb. There was RNA extracted from PBMCs, and the TCR library was made from it. An endocrinology department in Xi'an, China, recruited the patients. The specimen was peripheral blood mononuclear cells (PBMCs), collected when the disease was refractory, from a patient treated with antithyroid drugs. This receptor was taken from a female donor with Graves disease.

Here the CDR3 reads CSVDRLAGGRETQYF. In nucleotides, the CDR3 is TGCAGCGTTGATCGACTAGCGGGAGGGCGGGAGACCCAGTACTTC. The chain couples TRBV29-1 to TRBJ2-5; 14 bases are a match to TRBD2. This CDR3 is 15 amino acids long. Germline CDR1 reads SQVTM; CDR2 reads ANQGSEA. With V trimmed by 3 bases and J by 5 bases, 5 bases remained unmatched. Filled out from reference TRBV29-1 and TRBJ2-5, the complete variable domain reads SAVISQKPSRDICQRGTSLTIQCQVDSQVTMMFWYRQQPGQSLTLIATANQGSEATYESGFVIDKFPISRPNLTFSTLTVSNMSPEDSSIYLCSVDRLAGGRETQYFGPGTRLLVL.